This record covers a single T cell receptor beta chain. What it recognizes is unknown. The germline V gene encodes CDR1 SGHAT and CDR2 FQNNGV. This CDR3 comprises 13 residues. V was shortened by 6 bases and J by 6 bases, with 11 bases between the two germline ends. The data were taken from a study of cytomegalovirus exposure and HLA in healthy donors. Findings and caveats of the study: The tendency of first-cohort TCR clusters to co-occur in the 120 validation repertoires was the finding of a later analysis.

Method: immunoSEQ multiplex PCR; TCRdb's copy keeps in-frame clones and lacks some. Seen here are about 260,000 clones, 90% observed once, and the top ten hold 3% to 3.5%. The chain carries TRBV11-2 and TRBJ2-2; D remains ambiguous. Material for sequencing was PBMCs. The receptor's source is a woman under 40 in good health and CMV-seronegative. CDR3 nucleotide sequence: TGTGCCAGCAGTCCCATATCCTCCGGGGAGCTGTTTTTT. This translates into CASSPISSGELFF.